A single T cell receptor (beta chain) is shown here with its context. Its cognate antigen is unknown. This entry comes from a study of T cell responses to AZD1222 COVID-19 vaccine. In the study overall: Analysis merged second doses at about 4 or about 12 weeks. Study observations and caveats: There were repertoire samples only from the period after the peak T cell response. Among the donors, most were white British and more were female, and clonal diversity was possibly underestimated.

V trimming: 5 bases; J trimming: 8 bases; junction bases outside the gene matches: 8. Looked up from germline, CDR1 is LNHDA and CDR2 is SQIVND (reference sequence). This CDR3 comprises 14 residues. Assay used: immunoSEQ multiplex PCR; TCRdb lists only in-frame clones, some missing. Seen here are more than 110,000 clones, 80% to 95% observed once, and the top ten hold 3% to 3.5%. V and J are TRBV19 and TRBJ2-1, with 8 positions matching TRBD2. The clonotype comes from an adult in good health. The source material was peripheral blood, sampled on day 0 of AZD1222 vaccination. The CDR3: CASSSRLASDEQFF. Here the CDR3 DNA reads TGTGCCAGTAGTTCCCGACTAGCGTCGGATGAGCAGTTCTTC.